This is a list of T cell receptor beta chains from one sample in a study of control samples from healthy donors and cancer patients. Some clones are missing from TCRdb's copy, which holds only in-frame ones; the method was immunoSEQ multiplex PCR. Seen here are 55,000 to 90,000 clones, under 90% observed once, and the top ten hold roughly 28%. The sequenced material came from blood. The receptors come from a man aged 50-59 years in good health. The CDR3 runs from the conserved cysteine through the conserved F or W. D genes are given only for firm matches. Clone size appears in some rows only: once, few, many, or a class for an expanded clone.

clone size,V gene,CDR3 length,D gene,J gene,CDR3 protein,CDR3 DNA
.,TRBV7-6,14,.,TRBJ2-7,CASSPLSRAYEQYF,TGTGCCAGCAGCCCCCTCAGCAGGGCTTACGAGCAGTACTTC
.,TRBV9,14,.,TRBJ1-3,CASSVVSSGNTIYF,TGTGCCAGCAGCGTAGTCAGCTCTGGAAACACCATATATTTT
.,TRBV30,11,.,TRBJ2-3,CAWSPGVRAYF,TGTGCCTGGAGTCCAGGAGTCAGGGCGTATTTT
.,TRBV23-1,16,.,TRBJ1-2,CASSQGGGPLQYGYTF,TGCGCCAGCAGTCAGGGCGGCGGACCTTTGCAATATGGCTACACCTTC
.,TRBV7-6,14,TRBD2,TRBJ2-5,CASSLTGGRETQYF,TGTGCCAGCAGCTTAACGGGGGGGCGGGAGACCCAGTACTTC
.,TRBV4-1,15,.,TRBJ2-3,CASSQAGAFTDTQYF,TGCGCCAGCAGCCAAGCGGGGGCCTTCACAGATACGCAGTATTTT
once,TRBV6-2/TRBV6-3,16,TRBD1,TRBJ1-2,CASSSDWTGPVRGYTF,TGTGCCAGCAGTTCCGACTGGACAGGGCCGGTGAGAGGCTACACCTTC
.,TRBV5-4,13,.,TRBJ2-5,CASSPREGETQYF,TGTGCCAGCAGCCCGCGGGAAGGTGAGACCCAGTACTTC
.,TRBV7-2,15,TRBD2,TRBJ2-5,CASSLEGRGGETQYF,TGTGCCAGCAGCTTAGAGGGTCGGGGGGGGGAGACCCAGTACTTC
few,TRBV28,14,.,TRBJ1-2,CATNYGVGNYGYTF,TGTGCCACCAATTACGGGGTAGGGAACTATGGCTACACCTTC
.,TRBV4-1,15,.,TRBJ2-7,CASSQDRGEGYEQYF,TGCGCCAGCAGCCAAGATAGGGGGGAGGGCTACGAGCAGTACTTC
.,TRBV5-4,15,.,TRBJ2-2,CASSLFGGFTGELFF,TGTGCCAGCAGCTTGTTTGGCGGTTTCACCGGGGAGCTGTTTTTT
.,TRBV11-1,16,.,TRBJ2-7,CASSLEIAAFSYEQYF,TGTGCCAGCAGCTTGGAAATAGCAGCCTTCTCCTACGAGCAGTACTTC
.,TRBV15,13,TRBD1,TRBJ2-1,CATSRTGGPEQFF,TGTGCCACCAGCAGGACAGGGGGCCCCGAGCAGTTCTTC
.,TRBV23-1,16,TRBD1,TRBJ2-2,CASSQPRDREYRGAVF,TGCGCCAGCAGCCAGCCCCGGGACAGGGAGTACCGGGGAGCTGTTTTT